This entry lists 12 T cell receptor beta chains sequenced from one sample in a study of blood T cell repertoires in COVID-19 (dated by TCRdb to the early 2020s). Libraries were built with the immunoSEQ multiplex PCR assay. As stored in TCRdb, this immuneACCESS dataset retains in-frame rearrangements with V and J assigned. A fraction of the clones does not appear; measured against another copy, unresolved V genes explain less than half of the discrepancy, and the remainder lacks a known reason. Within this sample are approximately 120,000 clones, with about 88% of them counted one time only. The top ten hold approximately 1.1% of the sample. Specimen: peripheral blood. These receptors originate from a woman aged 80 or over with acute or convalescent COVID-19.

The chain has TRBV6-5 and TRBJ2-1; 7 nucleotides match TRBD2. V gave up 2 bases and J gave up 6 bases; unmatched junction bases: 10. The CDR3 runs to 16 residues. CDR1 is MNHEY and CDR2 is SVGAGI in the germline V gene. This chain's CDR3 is CASSYGRTSFRNEQFF. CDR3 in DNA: TGTGCCAGCAGTTACGGGCGGACTAGTTTTCGCAATGAGCAGTTCTTC.

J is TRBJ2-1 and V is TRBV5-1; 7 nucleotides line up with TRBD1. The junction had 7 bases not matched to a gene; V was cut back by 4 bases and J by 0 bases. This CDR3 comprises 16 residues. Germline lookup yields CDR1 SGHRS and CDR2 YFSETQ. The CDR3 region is CASSRSTGVSYNEQFF. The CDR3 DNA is TGCGCCAGCAGCAGGAGTACAGGGGTCTCCTACAATGAGCAGTTCTTC.

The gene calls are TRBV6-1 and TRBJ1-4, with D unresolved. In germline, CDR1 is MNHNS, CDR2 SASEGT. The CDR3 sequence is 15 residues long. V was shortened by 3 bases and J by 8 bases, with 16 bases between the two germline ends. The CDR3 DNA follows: TGTGCCAGCAGTGATCAGACATTTGGATTCGAAAAACTGTTTTTT. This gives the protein CASSDQTFGFEKLFF.

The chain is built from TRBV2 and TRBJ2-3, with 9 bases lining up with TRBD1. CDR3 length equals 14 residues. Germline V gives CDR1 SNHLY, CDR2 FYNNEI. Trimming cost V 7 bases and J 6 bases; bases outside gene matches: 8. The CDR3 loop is CASKQGAARDTQYF. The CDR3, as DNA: TGTGCCAGCAAACAGGGGGCGGCTAGGGATACGCAGTATTTT.

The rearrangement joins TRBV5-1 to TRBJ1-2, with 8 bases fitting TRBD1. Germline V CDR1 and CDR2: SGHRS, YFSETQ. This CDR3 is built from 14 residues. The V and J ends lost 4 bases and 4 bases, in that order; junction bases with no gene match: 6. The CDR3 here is CASSEGTGGYGYTF. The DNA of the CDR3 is TGCGCCAGCAGCGAAGGGACAGGAGGCTATGGCTACACCTTC. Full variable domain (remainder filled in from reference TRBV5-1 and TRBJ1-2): KAGVTQTPRYLIKTRGQQVTLSCSPISGHRSVSWYQQTPGQGLQFLFEYFSETQRNKGNFPGRFSGRQFSNSRSEMNVSTLELGDSALYLCASSEGTGGYGYTFGSGTRLTVV.

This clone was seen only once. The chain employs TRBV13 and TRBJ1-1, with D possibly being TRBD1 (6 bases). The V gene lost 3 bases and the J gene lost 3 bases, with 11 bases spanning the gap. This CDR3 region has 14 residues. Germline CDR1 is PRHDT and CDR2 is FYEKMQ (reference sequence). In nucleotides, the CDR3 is TGTGCCAGCAGCTTGGCCAGGGGCTACACTGAAGCTTTCTTT. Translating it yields CASSLARGYTEAFF.

CDR3 residues: CASSDTTGGFRSYNSPLHF. DNA for the CDR3: TGTGCCAGCAGTGATACGACAGGGGGCTTCCGCTCCTATAATTCACCCCTCCACTTT. V usage is TRBV6-1 and J usage is TRBJ1-6; 10 nucleotides line up with TRBD1. The V and J ends lost 3 bases and 0 bases, in that order; junction bases with no gene match: 8. CDR3 length: 19 residues. Germline CDR1 reads MNHNS; CDR2 reads SASEGT.

The CDR3 nucleotides are TGCGCCAGCAGCCTAGGACAGGGCCACAATTCACCCCTCCACTTT. Amino acid sequence: CASSLGQGHNSPLHF. This rearrangement joins TRBV5-1 to TRBJ1-6; 8 positions agree with TRBD1. Trimming removed 4 bases from V and 7 bases from J; junction bases left unmatched: 7. The germline gives CDR1 SGHRS, CDR2 YFSETQ. CDR3 length: 15 residues.

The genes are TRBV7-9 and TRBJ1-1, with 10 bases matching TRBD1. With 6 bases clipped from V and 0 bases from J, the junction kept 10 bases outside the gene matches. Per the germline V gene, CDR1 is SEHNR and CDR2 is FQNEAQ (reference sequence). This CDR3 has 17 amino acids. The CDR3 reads CASSLGQGPAMNTEAFF. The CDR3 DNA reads TGTGCCAGCAGTCTGGGACAGGGGCCCGCTATGAACACTGAAGCTTTCTTT.

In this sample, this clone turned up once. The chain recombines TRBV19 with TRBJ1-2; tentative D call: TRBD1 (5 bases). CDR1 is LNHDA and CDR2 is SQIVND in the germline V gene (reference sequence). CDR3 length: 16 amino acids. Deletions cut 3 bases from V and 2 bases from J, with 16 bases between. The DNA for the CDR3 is TGTGCCAGTAGTATGGCACGGGGGTCCTTAAACTATGGCTACACCTTC. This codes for CASSMARGSLNYGYTF. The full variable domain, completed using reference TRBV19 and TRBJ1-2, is DGGITQSPKYLFRKEGQNVTLSCEQNLNHDAMYWYRQDPGQGLRLIYYSQIVNDFQKGDIAEGYSVSREKKESFPLTVTSAQKNPTAFYLCASSMARGSLNYGYTFGSGTRLTVV.

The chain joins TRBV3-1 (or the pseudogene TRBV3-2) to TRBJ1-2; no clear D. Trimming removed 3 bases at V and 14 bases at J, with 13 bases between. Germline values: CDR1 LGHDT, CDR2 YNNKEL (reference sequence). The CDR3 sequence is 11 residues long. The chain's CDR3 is CASSQAPEITF. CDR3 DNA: TGTGCCAGCAGCCAGGCTCCCGAAATAACCTTC.

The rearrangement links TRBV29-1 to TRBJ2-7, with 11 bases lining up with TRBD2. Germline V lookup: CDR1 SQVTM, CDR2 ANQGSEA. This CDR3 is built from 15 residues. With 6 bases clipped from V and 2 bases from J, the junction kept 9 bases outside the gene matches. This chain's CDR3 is CSVEYLAGGPYEQYF. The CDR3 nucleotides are TGCAGCGTCGAGTACCTAGCGGGAGGCCCCTACGAGCAGTACTTC.